The subject of this entry is one T cell receptor beta chain. This clonotype was counted between two and nine times. Its antigen has not been determined. Per-nucleotide qualities are absent, and no much larger clonotype sits a single base away. This entry is derived from a study of T-cell reconstitution after alpha-beta-depleted transplantation in children (dated by TCRdb to the mid-2010s). With respect to the entire study: Using TCR repertoire profiling, the study followed T-cell immune reconstitution in a quantitative way in children after TCRalphabeta/CD19-depleted allogeneic hematopoietic cell transplantation.

V is shortened by 3 bases, J by 7 bases, and the region joining them spans 14 bases. CDR1 LNHDA and CDR2 SQIVND were looked up in the germline V gene (reference sequence). The CDR3 numbers 14 residues from cysteine through phenylalanine. The kept DNA is CDR3 alone, 42 bases in frame from the first base. Libraries were prepared through PCR. Sequencing instrument: Illumina HiSeq 2500. Molecular barcoding was employed in the preparation of TCR libraries, with unique molecular identifiers being used to normalize TCRbeta repertoire quantification. TCRdb ran its own pipeline on the public reads, namely fastp trimming at Q25 and MiXCR clone calling, and kept in-frame beta chains. For every CDR3 protein sequence, its rows merge into one entry that carries the most common genes and DNA. For this sample the table gives about 400,000 distinct CDR3 sequences, of which roughly 13% were detected only once. Jointly, the top ten make up approximately 4.3% of the sample.

Specimen: PBMCs, collected from the stem cell graft. This TCR derives from a human donor who donated a stem cell graft to a child with Fanconi anemia. The chain uses TRBV19 and TRBJ2-3, with TRBD1 as a weak D call on 7 bases. CDR3 sequence: CASSMQGGTNTQYF. Read as DNA, the sequence is TGTGCCAGTAGTATGCAGGGGGGAACAAATACGCAGTATTTT.